These 8 T cell receptor beta chains originate from one sample sequenced in a study of blood T cells in healthy people across ages. A second PCR of about 7 to 11 cycles used a sample-barcoded 5' primer and a J-beta primer mix. TCRdb called the 5' RACE reads again in MiXCR, with one record for every CDR3 protein. Found here are over a million distinct CDR3 sequences, roughly 24% of them singletons; the top ten hold less than 0.85%. These data also featured in a second study, about T cells of mothers and their children.

Sequencing input: blood. These receptor sequences come from a girl aged 2 to 10 in good health.

Only a few counts were recorded for this clonotype. The V gene is TRBV7-9, the J gene TRBJ1-6; D is unclear. The ends were cut back, 7 bases at V and 6 bases at J, with 19 bases in the middle. Germline values: CDR1 SEHNR, CDR2 FQNEAQ (reference sequence). This CDR3 has 16 amino acids. The CDR3 DNA is TGTGCCAGCACCTCTATCCCGGGTCTAAGTAATTCACCCCTCCACTTT. Its protein is CASTSIPGLSNSPLHF.

The chain's CDR3 is CASSLGVSGNTYEQYF. The CDR3 DNA reads as TGTGCCAGCAGTTTGGGGGTCAGCGGGAATACCTACGAGCAGTACTTC. The rearrangement links TRBV27 to TRBJ2-7; TRBD2 agrees at 7 bases. Per the germline V gene, CDR1 is MNHEY and CDR2 is SMNVEV (reference sequence). The V segment lost 3 bases and the J segment 2 bases; nucleotides outside the gene matches: 10. This CDR3 is 16 amino acids long.

This rearrangement joins TRBV4-1 to TRBJ2-1; D not resolved. Trimming removed 4 bases from V and 7 bases from J, with 11 bases in between. The germline V gene encodes CDR1 MGHRA and CDR2 YSYEKL. The CDR3 is 13 residues long. The CDR3 DNA reads as TGCGCCAGCAGCCTTCAGGTACAGAATGAGCAGTTCTTC. Its protein is CASSLQVQNEQFF.

This clonotype was counted a few times. The chain couples TRBV12-5 to TRBJ2-1; 7 bases match TRBD2. V trimming: 3 bases; J trimming: 0 bases; junction bases outside the gene matches: 5. CDR3 length: 16 amino acids. The V gene's germline CDR1 is LGHNT and CDR2 FRNRAP. CDR3 nucleotide sequence: TGTGCTAGTGGTTTCGGGGGGTCCGGCTCCTACAATGAGCAGTTCTTC. This sequence encodes CASGFGGSGSYNEQFF.

This clonotype was detected a few times. J is TRBJ1-4 and V is TRBV3-1; perhaps TRBD1 as D (6 bases). V was clipped by 0 bases and J by 4 bases, with 12 bases between them. The CDR3 consists of 16 residues. Germline values: CDR1 LGHDT, CDR2 YNNKEL (reference sequence). The CDR3 protein is CASSQDRDTYNEKLFF. In DNA, the CDR3 is TGTGCCAGCAGCCAAGACCGGGACACCTATAATGAAAAACTGTTTTTT.

This clonotype was counted only a few times. The chain employs TRBV7-2 and TRBJ2-3, with 8 bases fitting TRBD1. Germline CDR1 SGHTA, CDR2 FQGNSA. The CDR3 contains 14 residues. With 4 bases clipped from V and 4 bases from J, the junction kept 4 bases outside the gene matches. CDR3 in amino acids: CASSSDRGPDTQYF. In DNA form, the CDR3 reads TGTGCCAGCAGCTCAGACAGGGGCCCAGATACGCAGTATTTT.

This clonotype is a singleton in its sample. The rearrangement joins TRBV19 to TRBJ1-2, with D perhaps matching TRBD1 (6 bases). CDR3 length: 15 amino acids. V dropped 3 bases and J dropped 8 bases, with 19 bases sitting between them. In germline, CDR1 is LNHDA, CDR2 SQIVND (reference sequence). The CDR3 here is CASSIRTDTWGGYTF. The DNA of the CDR3 is TGTGCCAGTAGTATCCGGACAGATACTTGGGGGGGCTACACCTTC.

This clonotype came up a few times. V usage is TRBV14 and J usage is TRBJ1-4; TRBD1 might be the D (6 bases). The CDR3 has 16 amino acids. Trimming pared 1 base from V and 7 bases from J, leaving 16 bases between. Looked up from germline, CDR1 is SGHDN and CDR2 is FVKESK. This chain's CDR3 is CASSQGGNTGSEKLFF. CDR3 nucleotide sequence: TGTGCCAGCAGCCAAGGTGGGAATACAGGGTCTGAAAAACTGTTTTTT.